These 30 T cell receptor beta chains were sequenced from one sample in a study of CD8+CD57+ T cells in acquired aplastic anemia listed by TCRdb under 2018. The instrument was an Illumina HiSeq 2000. Genomic DNA served as template for TCR beta VDJ combination and CDR3 sequence profiling. The public reads were reprocessed in TCRdb via fastp at Q25 and MiXCR, keeping in-frame beta chains. All rows with the same CDR3 protein become a single entry with the most common DNA and genes. This sample is represented by more than 250,000 distinct CDR3 sequences; around 82% of them were singletons. The top ten constitute less than 50% of the sample. Expansion of CD8+CD57+ cells had been shown by flow cytometry in the patients chosen for sequencing. The sample comprised sorted CD4+, CD8+, or CD8+CD57+ T cells (not recorded which) from PBMCs. These receptors were obtained from a human donor with aplastic anemia.

The table lists this clonotype with many counts. The CDR3 DNA reads as TGTGCCAGCAGCTTAGCGGGTAGCTACGGGGCCAACGTCTACGAGCAGTACGTC. It specifies CASSLAGSYGANVYEQYV. The V gene is TRBV7-9, the J gene TRBJ2-7; D is tentatively TRBD1 or TRBD2 (5 bases each). V was shortened by 0 bases and J by 3 bases, with 21 bases between the two germline ends. The CDR3 is 18 amino acids. The germline V gene has CDR1 SEHNR and CDR2 FQNEAQ (reference sequence).

Regarding this clonotype: At one end, the junction sequence differs from germline, possibly due to a read error. The chain couples TRBV7-8 to TRBJ2-5, with D perhaps assigned TRBD1 or TRBD2 (5 bases each). The germline CDR1 and CDR2 sequences are SGHVS and FQNEAQ. The CDR3 totals 12 residues. The CDR3 coding sequence is TGTGCCAGCAACTTAGCTCGGGGCACCATGTACTTT. This translates into CASNLARGTMYF.

This clonotype was seen only a few times. The DNA of the CDR3 is TGTGCCAGCAGCTTAGATGGAGGTCCCGATACGCAGTATTACGAGCAGTACGTC. This codes for CASSLDGGPDTQYYEQYV. V usage is TRBV7-8 and J usage is TRBJ2-7; a weak D match, TRBD2 (5 bases). Germline loops: CDR1 SGHVS, CDR2 FQNEAQ. The CDR3 has 18 amino acids. V lost 1 base to trimming and J lost 4 bases, with 23 bases between them.

This rearrangement joins TRBV7-3 to TRBJ2-5; 9 bases align to TRBD2. The germline CDR1 and CDR2 sequences are SGHTA and FQGTGA. The trim removed 6 bases at V and 9 bases at J, leaving 5 bases unmatched. The CDR3 runs 12 residues. This CDR3 is CASSSSGTSQYF. CDR3 nucleotides: TGTGCCAGCAGTTCTAGCGGGACTTCCCAGTACTTC.

The chain employs TRBV11-3 and TRBJ1-5; TRBD1 is a possible D gene (5 bases). V lost 3 bases to trimming and J lost 7 bases, with 10 bases between them. The CDR3 runs to 13 residues. Germline loops: CDR1 SGHNT, CDR2 YENEEA. The CDR3 spells CASSLGLDQPQHF. The CDR3 bases are TGTGCCAGCAGCTTGGGGCTGGACCAGCCCCAGCATTTT.

There are a few counts of this clonotype. J is TRBJ2-5 and V is TRBV2, with TRBD1 matching over 8 bases. Germline CDR1 is SNHLY and CDR2 is FYNNEI. V was clipped by 5 bases and J by 4 bases; unmatched bases: 3. CDR3 length equals 13 residues. The CDR3 DNA follows: TGTGCCAGCAGTAATGGACAGGGAGAGACCCAGTACTTC. Translation: CASSNGQGETQYF.

In the case of this clonotype: Germline is not matched at one junction end, which may reflect a read error. This chain uses TRBV2 with TRBJ2-5, with TRBD1 as a possible D gene (5 bases). CDR1 is SNHLY and CDR2 is FYNNEI in the germline V gene. The CDR3 has 14 residues. The CDR3 loop reads CATSRVSSRETQYF. As DNA, the CDR3 is TGTGCCACCAGCAGGGTGTCCAGCCGAGAGACCCAGTATTTC. The whole variable domain, filled in from reference TRBV2 and TRBJ2-5, reads EPEVTQTPSHQVTQMGQEVILRCVPISNHLYFYWYRQILGQKVEFLVSFYNNEISEKSEIFDDQFSVERPDGSNFTLKIRSTKLEDSAMYFCATSRVSSRETQYFGPGTRLLVL.

Details on this clonotype: The conserved phenylalanine or tryptophan is not found at the CDR3 terminus, so this likely reflects a read error. It is unclear where the CDR3 begins or ends on the DNA, so no DNA is shown, and the CDR3 is as TCRdb lists it. The gene calls are TRBV7-8 and TRBJ2-3. The CDR3 is made up of 13 amino acids, end residues included. Germline loops: CDR1 SGHVS, CDR2 FQNEAQ. The CDR3 sequence: CASSVAGAPDKQY.

V usage is TRBV5-4 and J usage is TRBJ2-1, with 8 bases lining up with TRBD2. The CDR3 has 16 amino acids. The V gene's germline CDR1 is SGHNT and CDR2 YYREEE (reference sequence). Germline trimming cut 0 bases from V and 8 bases from J; bases unmatched to any gene: 10. The CDR3 reads CASSLGVGGGSDEQFF. CDR3 nucleotides: TGTGCCAGCAGCTTGGGCGTCGGCGGGGGGAGCGATGAGCAGTTCTTC.

About this clonotype itself: One end of the junction fails to match germline, which may point to a read error. This sequence joins TRBV7-3 and TRBJ2-5, with TRBD2 as a possible D gene (6 bases). Germline V lookup: CDR1 SGHTA, CDR2 FQGTGA. The CDR3 loop spans 14 amino acids. Here the CDR3 reads CANSIAANDETQCF. CDR3 DNA: TGTGCCAACTCGATAGCGGCGAACGACGAGACACAGTGCTTC. The full variable domain, with the rest looked up from reference TRBV7-3 and TRBJ2-5, is GAGVSQTPSNKVTEKGKYVELRCDPISGHTALYWYRQSLGQGPEFLIYFQGTGAADDSGLPNDRFFAVRPEGSVSTLKIQRTERGDSAVYLCANSIAANDETQCFGPGTRLLVL.

V is TRBV5-1 and J is TRBJ1-2; D possibly corresponds to TRBD1 (6 bases). This CDR3 comprises 14 residues. V shed 3 bases and J shed 1 base, with 10 bases lying between them. Germline lookup yields CDR1 SGHRS and CDR2 YFSETQ. CDR3 loop: CASSSDSGNYGYTF. For the CDR3, the DNA is TGCGCCAGCAGCTCGGACAGCGGTAACTATGGCTACACCTTC.

The chain is built from TRBV7-2 and TRBJ2-5; D is perhaps TRBD2 (5 bases). The CDR3 loop spans 13 amino acids. V gave up 5 bases and J gave up 13 bases, with 20 bases separating them. Germline loops: CDR1 SGHTA, CDR2 FQGNSA. The CDR3 spells CASSLHLGENTYF. CDR3 in DNA: TGTGCCAGCAGCCTCCACTTGGGAGAGAACACGTACTTC.

Here the CDR3 reads CSVVRVTEAFF. The DNA for the CDR3 is TGCAGCGTTGTGAGGGTGACTGAAGCTTTCTTT. The chain couples TRBV29-1 to TRBJ1-1; D is undetermined. Trimming removed 4 bases from V and 5 bases from J, with 8 bases in between. This CDR3 is built from 11 residues. Per the germline V gene, CDR1 is SQVTM and CDR2 is ANQGSEA.

The genes are TRBV7-9 and TRBJ1-6, with no clear D. The germline V and J ends were trimmed by 3 bases and 9 bases, with 15 bases remaining between them. The CDR3 sequence is 15 residues long. The germline V gene has CDR1 SEHNR and CDR2 FQNEAQ (reference sequence). CDR3: CASSFGRQFGSPLHF. DNA of the CDR3: TGTGCCAGCAGCTTCGGCCGGCAGTTTGGTTCACCCCTCCACTTT.

V and J are TRBV7-9 and TRBJ2-3; 9 nucleotides align to TRBD1. The V and J ends lost 9 bases and 9 bases, in that order; junction bases with no gene match: 19. Germline-derived CDR1 and CDR2 are SEHNR and FQNEAQ (reference sequence). CDR3 size: 16 residues. The CDR3: CARQGARGPQYFTQYF. In DNA form, the CDR3 reads TGTGCCAGACAGGGGGCTAGGGGGCCACAGTACTTCACGCAGTATTTT.

The chain uses TRBV29-1 and TRBJ2-7; D might be TRBD1 or TRBD2, each matching 6 bases. V was pared by 7 bases and J by 3 bases, with 22 bases between. The CDR3 has 15 amino acids. Germline values: CDR1 SQVTM, CDR2 ANQGSEA. Here the CDR3 DNA reads TGCAGCGCGTTGGGGGGTGGGGACAAGGGCTACGAGCAGTACTTC. Its translation is CSALGGGDKGYEQYF.

Turning to this clonotype: Since the CDR3 does not end with the conserved phenylalanine or tryptophan, this likely comes from a read error. No DNA is shown, since the ends of the CDR3 on it are uncertain; the CDR3 is the one TCRdb lists. This rearrangement joins TRBV7-9 to TRBJ1-2. The germline V gene encodes CDR1 SEHNR and CDR2 FQNEAQ (reference sequence). Inclusive of both ends, the CDR3 amounts to 13 amino acids. CDR3 amino acids: CASSLPSGRGYSV.

The chain links TRBV10-2 to TRBJ2-1; TRBD2 matches at 12 bases. Trimming took 4 bases from V and 6 from J; bases not matched to a gene: 10. In germline, CDR1 is WSHSY, CDR2 SAAADI. The length of the CDR3 is 17 residues. For the CDR3, the DNA is TGCGCCAGCAGTGTAACTGTGCGGACTAGCGGGACCAATGAGCAGTTCTTC. Its protein product is CASSVTVRTSGTNEQFF.

The table lists this clonotype with a count of one. CDR3 protein: CASSLVGNQNQPQHF. The CDR3 bases are TGTGCCAGCAGCTTAGTGGGCAACCAAAATCAGCCCCAGCATTTT. The chain combines TRBV7-2 with TRBJ1-5; D unresolved. From germline, CDR1 is SGHTA and CDR2 FQGNSA. CDR3 length: 15 amino acids. V dropped 1 base and J dropped 4 bases, with 11 bases sitting between them.

This rearrangement joins TRBV5-6 to TRBJ1-6; 7 bases align to TRBD1. CDR3 length: 15 amino acids. J gave up 7 bases and V 0 bases, and 4 bases lay outside the gene matches. Germline loops: CDR1 SGHDT, CDR2 YYEEEE. Here the CDR3 DNA reads TGTGCCAGCAGCTTGGGCGGGGGACAGAATTCACCCCTCCACTTT. It encodes CASSLGGGQNSPLHF. The variable domain in full, with the rest retrieved from reference TRBV5-6 and TRBJ1-6, is DAGVTQSPTHLIKTRGQQVTLRCSPKSGHDTVSWYQQALGQGPQFIFQYYEEEERQRGNFPDRFSGHQFPNYSSELNVNALLLGDSALYLCASSLGGGQNSPLHFGNGTRLTVT.

The V call is TRBV5-5, the J call TRBJ2-5; TRBD2 matches 12 bases. V was clipped by 1 base and J by 5 bases; unmatched bases: 15. From germline, CDR1 is SGHKS and CDR2 YYEKEE (reference sequence). This CDR3 has 19 amino acids. The CDR3 loop is CASSLSRASGGARQETQYF. CDR3 bases: TGTGCCAGCAGCTTGAGCAGGGCTAGCGGGGGGGCGAGGCAGGAGACCCAGTACTTC.

Concerning this clonotype itself: Relative to the germline gene, one junction end is altered; a read error may explain this. V usage is TRBV7-8 and J usage is TRBJ1-6; TRBD1 agrees at 10 bases. The CDR3 is 15 amino acids. Looked up from germline, CDR1 is SGHVS and CDR2 is FQNEAQ. CDR3 coding DNA: TGTGCCAGTAGCTTTGGGACAGGGGATAATACGCCGTTCCACTTT. It is translated as CASSFGTGDNTPFHF.

This clonotype has ten or more counts. V usage is TRBV5-8 and J usage is TRBJ2-1, with TRBD2 matching over 10 bases. CDR1 is SGHTS and CDR2 is YDEGEE in the germline V gene. V dropped 4 bases and J dropped 1; count of bases not matched to a gene: 5. This CDR3 contains 16 residues. This CDR3 reads CASSLERGGSYNEQFF. As DNA, the CDR3 is TGTGCCAGCAGCCTCGAGCGGGGGGGGTCCTACAATGAGCAGTTCTTC. Drawing the rest from reference TRBV5-8 and TRBJ2-1, the complete variable domain is EAGVTQSPTHLIKTRGQQATLRCSPISGHTSVYWYQQALGLGLQFLLWYDEGEERNRGNFPPRFSGRQFPNYSSELNVNALELEDSALYLCASSLERGGSYNEQFFGPGTRLTVL.

The rearrangement links TRBV25-1 to TRBJ2-5; TRBD1 is a possible D gene (5 bases). Germline-derived CDR1 and CDR2 are MGHDK and SYGVNS. The CDR3 contains 14 residues. V lost 2 bases to trimming and J lost 4 bases, with 11 bases between them. The CDR3 here is CASSERDSRETQYF. The CDR3, as DNA: TGTGCCAGCAGTGAACGAGACAGTCGAGAGACCCAGTACTTC.

J is TRBJ2-6 and V is TRBV7-6; unclear D gene. V was cut by 5 bases and J by 18 bases, with 5 bases left in between. CDR1 and CDR2 (germline): SGHVS, FNYEAQ. This CDR3 is 8 amino acids long. CDR3 region: CASSPRTF. The DNA for the CDR3 is TGTGCCAGCAGCCCCCGGACTTTC.

This clonotype has a count of ten or more. V usage is TRBV9 and J usage is TRBJ2-3; D unresolved. The length of the CDR3 is 13 residues. V was trimmed by 3 bases and J by 3 bases, leaving 8 bases between them. Looked up from germline, CDR1 is SGDLS and CDR2 is YYNGEE. Written as DNA, the CDR3 is TGTGCCAGCAGCGAGTGGTGGACAGATACGCAGTATTTT. Amino acids: CASSEWWTDTQYF.

This clonotype has only one observation. Likely a read error: the CDR3 ends without its conserved phenylalanine or tryptophan. The limits of the CDR3 on the DNA are not certain, so only TCRdb's listed CDR3 is given. The rearrangement links TRBV5-4 to TRBJ1-2. The CDR3 sequence runs 13 residues, both termini included. Germline V gene lookup returns CDR1 SGHNT and CDR2 YYREEE (reference sequence). CDR3: CASSFSRARSSSS.

Comment on this clonotype: At one boundary the junction diverges from the germline segment, which might be a read error. CDR3 sequence reads: CASSSAAGSETFFF. The DNA for the CDR3 is TGTGCCAGCAGCTCGGCAGCGGGGAGTGAAACTTTCTTTTTT. V gene TRBV7-6 combines with J gene TRBJ2-3; TRBD2 matches at 7 bases. CDR3 size: 14 residues. Germline CDR1 and CDR2: SGHVS and FNYEAQ.

The rearrangement joins TRBV7-2 to TRBJ1-2, with 8 bases aligning to TRBD1. Germline V gene data show CDR1 as SGHTA and CDR2 as FQGNSA. V lost 5 bases and J lost 8; bases outside the gene matches: 10. This CDR3 region has 14 residues. CDR3 amino acids: CASSTHGQGRGYTF. CDR3 coding DNA: TGTGCCAGCAGCACCCACGGACAGGGCCGGGGCTACACCTTC.

The genes are TRBV15 and TRBJ2-7; D may be TRBD1 (5 bases). Trimming took 0 bases from V and 6 from J, leaving 15 bases between them. The length of the CDR3 is 15 residues. The germline V gene has CDR1 LNHNV and CDR2 YYDKDF (reference sequence). The CDR3 nucleotides are TGTGCCACCAGCAGAGATAAAGGGGCCCGAGGCGAGCAGTACTTC. This gives the protein CATSRDKGARGEQYF.